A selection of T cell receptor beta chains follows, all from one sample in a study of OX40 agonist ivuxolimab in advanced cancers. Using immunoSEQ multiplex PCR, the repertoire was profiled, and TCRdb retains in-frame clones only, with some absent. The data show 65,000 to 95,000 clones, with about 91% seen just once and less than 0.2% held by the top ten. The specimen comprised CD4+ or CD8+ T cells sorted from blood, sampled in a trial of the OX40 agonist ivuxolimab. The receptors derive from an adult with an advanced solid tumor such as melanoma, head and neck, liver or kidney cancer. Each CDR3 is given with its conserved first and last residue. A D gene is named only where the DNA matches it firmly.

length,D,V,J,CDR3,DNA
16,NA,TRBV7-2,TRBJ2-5,CASSLAPRAGFETQYF,TGTGCCAGCAGCTTAGCGCCGAGGGCGGGTTTTGAGACCCAGTACTTC
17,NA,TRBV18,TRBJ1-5,CASSPETGLMGNQPQHF,TGTGCCAGCTCACCAGAGACAGGACTGATGGGGAATCAGCCCCAGCATTTT
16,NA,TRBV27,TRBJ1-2,CASSLGEGFRVDGYTF,TGTGCCAGCAGTTTGGGAGAGGGATTCCGGGTCGATGGCTACACCTTC
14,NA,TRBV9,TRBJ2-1,CASSVDSYYNEQFF,TGTGCCAGCAGCGTCGACAGTTACTACAATGAGCAGTTCTTC
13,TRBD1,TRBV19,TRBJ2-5,CASSTGGRETQYF,TGTGCCAGTAGTACAGGGGGCAGAGAGACCCAGTACTTC
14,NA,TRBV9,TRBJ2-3,CASSPSPSTDTQYF,TGTGCCAGCAGCCCCAGCCCAAGCACAGATACGCAGTATTTT
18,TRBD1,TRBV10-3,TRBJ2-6,CAIRGQSLAFSGANVLTF,TGTGCCATCAGGGGACAGTCACTTGCCTTCTCTGGGGCCAACGTCCTGACTTTC
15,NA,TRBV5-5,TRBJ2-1,CASSLSPLREREQFF,TGTGCCAGCAGCTTGTCACCATTGAGGGAGCGGGAGCAGTTCTTC
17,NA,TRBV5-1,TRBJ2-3,CASSLAPRRGTGDTQYF,TGCGCCAGCAGCTTGGCCCCGAGGCGGGGGACAGGAGATACGCAGTATTTT
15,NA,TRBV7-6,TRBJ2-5,CASSHRWTEEETQYF,TGTGCCAGCAGCCATAGATGGACAGAAGAAGAGACCCAGTACTTC